Listed here are 10 T cell receptor beta chains from one sample, sequenced in a study of T cell repertoires in cytomegalovirus infection. These TCRs' antigens remain unknown. TCRdb re-analysed the reads in MiXCR, keeping a single row per CDR3 protein. The sample comprises about 830,000 distinct CDR3 sequences, about 33% of which are singletons, and around 12% rests with the top ten. The sequencing here drew on cultured CD8+ T cells from PBMCs, taken from culture after CMV antigen stimulation. The source of these receptors is a human donor in good health (CMV status not recorded). Some clones in this sample may be carry-over from other donors' samples.

A few counts support this clonotype. The rearrangement joins TRBV12-3 or TRBV12-4 to TRBJ1-1; 9 bases agree with TRBD1. V lost 8 bases and J lost 6; bases outside the gene matches: 10. The CDR3 is 14 residues long. The CDR3 DNA follows: TGTGCCAGCTATGGGGGGACAGGGTCTCCTGAAGCTTTCTTT. Translating gives CASYGGTGSPEAFF.

This clonotype was picked up many times. The chain employs TRBV7-6 and TRBJ2-7; D unclear. CDR1 SGHVS and CDR2 FNYEAQ come from the germline V gene. Trimming stripped 2 bases from V and 0 bases from J, with 11 bases between. CDR3 size: 15 residues. CDR3 DNA sequence: TGTGCCAGCAGCTTATTAGGGCCGGGCTCCTACGAGCAGTACTTC. Amino acid sequence: CASSLLGPGSYEQYF.

This clonotype has just one count. The chain is built from TRBV14 and TRBJ2-4; D call uncertain. Germline CDR1 reads SGHDN; CDR2 reads FVKESK. The germline V and J ends were trimmed by 5 bases and 0 bases, with 8 bases remaining between them. This CDR3 contains 14 residues. The CDR3 region has the DNA TGTGCCAGCAGCGCCCGGCTAGCCAAAAACATTCAGTACTTC. Translated: CASSARLAKNIQYF. The full variable domain, its missing parts supplied by reference TRBV14 and TRBJ2-4, is EAGVTQFPSHSVIEKGQTVTLRCDPISGHDNLYWYRRVMGKEIKFLLHFVKESKQDESGMPNNRFLAERTGGTYSTLKVQPAELEDSGVYFCASSARLAKNIQYFGAGTRLSVL.

The chain recombines TRBV12-3 or TRBV12-4 with TRBJ2-5; 10 bases are a match to TRBD1. V shed 3 bases and J 5 bases; nucleotides not matched to a gene: 6. This CDR3 comprises 15 residues. CDR3 DNA: TGTGCCAGCAGTTTGGGACAGGGGTCCGGGGAGACCCAGTACTTC. It yields the protein CASSLGQGSGETQYF.

The chain recombines TRBV2 with TRBJ2-2; possible D gene TRBD1, 6 bases. Germline V gene data show CDR1 as SNHLY and CDR2 as FYNNEI. This CDR3 is built from 13 residues. The CDR3 here is CARTVDNTGELFF. As DNA, the CDR3 is TGTGCAAGGACAGTGGACAACACCGGGGAGCTGTTTTTT.

This rearrangement joins TRBV12-3 or TRBV12-4 to TRBJ2-3; D remains unclear. This CDR3 contains 15 residues. Deletions cut 6 bases from V and 1 base from J, with 14 bases between. In DNA form, the CDR3 reads TGTGCCAGCAGCCCCTTTACCCCCGGCACAGATACGCAGTATTTT. Its protein product is CASSPFTPGTDTQYF.

This rearrangement joins TRBV6-2 or TRBV6-3 to TRBJ2-7; 9 nucleotides line up with TRBD1. Germline V gene lookup returns CDR1 MNHEY and CDR2 SVGEGT. This CDR3 spans 15 amino acids. V gave up 6 bases and J gave up 0 bases; unmatched junction bases: 6. Here the CDR3 DNA reads TGTGCCAGCAGGGACAGGGGTTGGAGCTCCTACGAGCAGTACTTC. It yields the protein CASRDRGWSSYEQYF.

This clonotype was observed a few times. The chain is built from TRBV5-5 and TRBJ2-2; D is uncertain. The V gene lost 4 bases and the J gene lost 3 bases, with 22 bases spanning the gap. CDR1 SGHKS and CDR2 YYEKEE come from the germline V gene (reference sequence). The CDR3 is 18 residues long. The CDR3: CASSRSLQPEIYTGELFF. Here the CDR3 DNA reads TGTGCCAGCAGCCGATCTCTTCAGCCAGAGATTTACACCGGGGAGCTGTTTTTT.

This clonotype was detected a few times. J is TRBJ2-2 and V is TRBV7-9; D may match TRBD1 or TRBD2 (6 bases each). The CDR3 runs 15 residues. Trimming left V 5 bases short and J 0 bases short, with 10 bases between. Per the germline V gene, CDR1 is SEHNR and CDR2 is FQNEAQ (reference sequence). CDR3 DNA sequence: TGTGCCAGCAGCGGAGGGGGTACGAACACCGGGGAGCTGTTTTTT. Its translation: CASSGGGTNTGELFF.

This clonotype has a count of ten or more. V is TRBV7-2 and J is TRBJ2-7; 8 nucleotides agree with TRBD1. The CDR3 consists of 14 residues. Germline V gene lookup returns CDR1 SGHTA and CDR2 FQGNSA. V trimming: 1 base; J trimming: 2 bases; junction bases outside the gene matches: 1. CDR3 in DNA: TGTGCCAGCAGCTTAGTGGACAGGGCCTACGAGCAGTACGTC. Translating it yields CASSLVDRAYEQYV.